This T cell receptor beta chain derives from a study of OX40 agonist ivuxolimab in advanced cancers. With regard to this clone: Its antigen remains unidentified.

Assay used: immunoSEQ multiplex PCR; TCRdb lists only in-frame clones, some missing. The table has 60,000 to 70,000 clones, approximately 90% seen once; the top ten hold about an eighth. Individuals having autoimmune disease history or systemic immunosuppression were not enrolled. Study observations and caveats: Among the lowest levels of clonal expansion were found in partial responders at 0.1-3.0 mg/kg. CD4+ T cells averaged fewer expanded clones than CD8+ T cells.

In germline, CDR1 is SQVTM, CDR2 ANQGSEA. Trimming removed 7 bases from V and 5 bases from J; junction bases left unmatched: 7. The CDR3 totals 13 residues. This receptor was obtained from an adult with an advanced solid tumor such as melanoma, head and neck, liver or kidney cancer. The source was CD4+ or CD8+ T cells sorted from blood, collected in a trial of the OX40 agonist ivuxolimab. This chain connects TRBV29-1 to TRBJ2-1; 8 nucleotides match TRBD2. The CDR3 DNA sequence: TGCAGCGGCCTACGGGGGGGGGACAATGAGCAGTTCTTC. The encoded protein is CSGLRGGDNEQFF.